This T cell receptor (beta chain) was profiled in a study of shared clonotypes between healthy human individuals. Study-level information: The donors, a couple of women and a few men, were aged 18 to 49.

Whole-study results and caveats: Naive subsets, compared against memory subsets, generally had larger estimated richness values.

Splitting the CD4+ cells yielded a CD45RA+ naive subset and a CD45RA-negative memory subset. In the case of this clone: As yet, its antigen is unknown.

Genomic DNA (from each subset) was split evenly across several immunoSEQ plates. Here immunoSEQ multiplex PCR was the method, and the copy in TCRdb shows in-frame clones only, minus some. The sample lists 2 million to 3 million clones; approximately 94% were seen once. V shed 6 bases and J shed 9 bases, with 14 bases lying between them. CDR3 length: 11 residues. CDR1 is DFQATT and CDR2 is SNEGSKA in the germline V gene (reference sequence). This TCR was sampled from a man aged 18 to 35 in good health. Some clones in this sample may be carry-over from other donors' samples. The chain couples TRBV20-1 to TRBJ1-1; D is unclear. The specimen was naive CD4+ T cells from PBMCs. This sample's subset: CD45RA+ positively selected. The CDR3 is CSANTKLQAFF. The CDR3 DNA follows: TGCAGTGCCAATACGAAACTACAAGCTTTCTTT.